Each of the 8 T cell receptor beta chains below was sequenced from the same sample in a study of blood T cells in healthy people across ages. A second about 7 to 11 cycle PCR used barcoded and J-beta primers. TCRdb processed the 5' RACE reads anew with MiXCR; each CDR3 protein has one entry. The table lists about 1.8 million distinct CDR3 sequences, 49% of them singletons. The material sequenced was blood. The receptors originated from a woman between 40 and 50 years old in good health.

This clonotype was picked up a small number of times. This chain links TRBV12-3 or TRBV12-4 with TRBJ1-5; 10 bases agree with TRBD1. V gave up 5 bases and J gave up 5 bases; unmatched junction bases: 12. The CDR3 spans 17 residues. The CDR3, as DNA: TGTGCCAGCAGTATTTTCCCCCTGACAGGGGGCGATCAGCCCCAGCATTTT. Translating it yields CASSIFPLTGGDQPQHF.

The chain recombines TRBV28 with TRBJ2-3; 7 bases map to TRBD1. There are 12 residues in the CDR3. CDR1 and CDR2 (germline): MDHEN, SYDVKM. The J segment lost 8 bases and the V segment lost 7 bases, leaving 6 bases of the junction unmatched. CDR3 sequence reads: CASIDRAGTQYF. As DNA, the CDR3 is TGTGCCAGCATCGACAGGGCCGGTACGCAGTATTTT.

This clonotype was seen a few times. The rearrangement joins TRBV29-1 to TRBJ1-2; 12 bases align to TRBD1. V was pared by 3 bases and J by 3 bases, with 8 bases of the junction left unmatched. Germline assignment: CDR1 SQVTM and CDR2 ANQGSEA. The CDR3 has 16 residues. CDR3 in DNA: TGCAGCGTTGACGGGACAGGGGGCAAAGAAGACTATGGCTACACCTTC. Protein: CSVDGTGGKEDYGYTF.

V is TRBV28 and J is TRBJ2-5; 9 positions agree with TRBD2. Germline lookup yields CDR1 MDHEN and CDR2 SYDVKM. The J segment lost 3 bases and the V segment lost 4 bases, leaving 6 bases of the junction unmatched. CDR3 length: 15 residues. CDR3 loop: CASSSYSGGKETQYF. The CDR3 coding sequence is TGTGCCAGCAGTTCCTATAGCGGGGGTAAAGAGACCCAGTACTTC.

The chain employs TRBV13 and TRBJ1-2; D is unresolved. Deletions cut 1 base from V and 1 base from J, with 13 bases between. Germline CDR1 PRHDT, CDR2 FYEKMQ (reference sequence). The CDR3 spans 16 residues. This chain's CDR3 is CASSLDLAGFNYGYTF. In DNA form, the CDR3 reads TGTGCCAGCAGCTTAGACCTCGCTGGATTTAACTATGGCTACACCTTC.

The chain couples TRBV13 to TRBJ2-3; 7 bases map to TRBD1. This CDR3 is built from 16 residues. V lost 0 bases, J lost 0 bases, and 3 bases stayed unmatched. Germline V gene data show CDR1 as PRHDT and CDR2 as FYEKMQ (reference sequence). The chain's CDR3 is CASSLGRGQSTDTQYF. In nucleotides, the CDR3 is TGTGCCAGCAGCTTAGGCCGGGGACAGAGCACAGATACGCAGTATTTT.

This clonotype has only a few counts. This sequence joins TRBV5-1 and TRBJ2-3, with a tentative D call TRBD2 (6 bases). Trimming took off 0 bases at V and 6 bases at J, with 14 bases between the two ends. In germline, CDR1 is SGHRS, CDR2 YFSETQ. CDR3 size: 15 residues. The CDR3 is CASSLGLEFLDTQYF. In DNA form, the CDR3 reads TGCGCCAGCAGCTTGGGACTAGAATTTTTGGATACGCAGTATTTT.

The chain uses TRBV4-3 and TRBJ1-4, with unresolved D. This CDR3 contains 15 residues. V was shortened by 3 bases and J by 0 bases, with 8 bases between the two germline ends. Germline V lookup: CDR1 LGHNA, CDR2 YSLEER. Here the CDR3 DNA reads TGCGCCAGCAGCCAGGGGTCCTCAACTAATGAAAAACTGTTTTTT. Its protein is CASSQGSSTNEKLFF.